This T cell receptor (beta chain) was identified in a study of shared clonotypes between healthy human individuals. Overall study context: Sampling drew on donors who were two women and a few men aged 18 to 49.

It was CD45RO-negative cells, positively selected for CCR7, that made up naive CD8 cells, with terminally differentiated effector memory CD45RA+ cells excluded. Donors had no recently reported acute infections or vaccinations and were HIV-negative. Original methodology: ImmunoSEQ output held junction-only sequences without quality scores, so filtering differed. Measured with immunoSEQ multiplex PCR; TCRdb has only the in-frame clones, and not every one. That table gives V, J and clone size, and the DNA gave D and trimming. The sample shows some 2,000,000 clones, 85% to 95% of them seen only once. The TCR sequence derives from a man aged 18 to 35 in good health. Sequenced: naive CD8+ T cells sorted from blood.

CDR3 loop: CSAISPEGEKLFF. DNA for the CDR3: TGCAGCGCCATCAGCCCGGAGGGGGAAAAACTGTTTTTT. The chain employs TRBV29-1 and TRBJ1-4, with a possible D match to TRBD1 (5 bases). Trimming stripped 7 bases from V and 8 bases from J, with 17 bases between. CDR1 is SQVTM and CDR2 is ANQGSEA in the germline V gene. This CDR3 is built from 13 residues.